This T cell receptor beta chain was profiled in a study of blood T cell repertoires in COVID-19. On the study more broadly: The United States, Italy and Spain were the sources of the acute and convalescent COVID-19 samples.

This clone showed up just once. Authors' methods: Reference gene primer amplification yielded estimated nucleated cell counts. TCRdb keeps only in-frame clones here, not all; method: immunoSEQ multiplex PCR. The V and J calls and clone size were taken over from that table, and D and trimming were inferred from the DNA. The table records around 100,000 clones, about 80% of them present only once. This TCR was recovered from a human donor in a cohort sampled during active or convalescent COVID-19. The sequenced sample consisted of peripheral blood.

The CDR3 DNA follows: TGTGCCAGCAGCAATGGCGGACACTCATACTCTGGAAACACCATATATTTT. Translating gives CASSNGGHSYSGNTIYF. This chain connects TRBV28 to TRBJ1-3, with D possibly being TRBD1 (5 bases). Germline values: CDR1 MDHEN, CDR2 SYDVKM. This CDR3 region has 17 residues. Trimming pared 6 bases from V and 0 bases from J, leaving 18 bases between.